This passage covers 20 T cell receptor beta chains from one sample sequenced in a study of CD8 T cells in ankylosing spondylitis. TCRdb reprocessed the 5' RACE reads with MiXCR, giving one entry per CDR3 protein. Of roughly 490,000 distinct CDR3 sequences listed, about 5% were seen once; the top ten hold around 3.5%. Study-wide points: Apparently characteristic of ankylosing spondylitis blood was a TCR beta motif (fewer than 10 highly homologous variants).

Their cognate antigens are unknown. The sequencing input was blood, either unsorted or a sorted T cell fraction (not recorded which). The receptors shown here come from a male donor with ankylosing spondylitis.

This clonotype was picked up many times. This CDR3 is CASRKRREGPADTQYF. The CDR3 coding sequence is TGTGCCAGCAGGAAGCGCCGGGAGGGCCCCGCAGATACGCAGTATTTT. This rearrangement joins TRBV7-2 to TRBJ2-3, with 8 bases fitting TRBD2. CDR3 length: 16 residues. The germline gives CDR1 SGHTA, CDR2 FQGNSA. Trimming cost V 6 bases and J 4 bases; bases outside gene matches: 12.

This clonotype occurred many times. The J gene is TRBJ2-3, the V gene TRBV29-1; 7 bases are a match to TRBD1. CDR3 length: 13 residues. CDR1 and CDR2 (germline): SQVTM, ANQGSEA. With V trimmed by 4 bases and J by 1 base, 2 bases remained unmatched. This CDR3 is CSVVTGRTDTQYF. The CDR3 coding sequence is TGCAGCGTTGTGACAGGGCGCACAGATACGCAGTATTTT.

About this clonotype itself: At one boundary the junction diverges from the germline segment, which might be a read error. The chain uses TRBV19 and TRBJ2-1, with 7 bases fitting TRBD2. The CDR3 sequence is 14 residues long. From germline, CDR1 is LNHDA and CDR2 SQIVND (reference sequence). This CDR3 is CASSIDRDYDEQFF. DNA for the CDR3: TGTGCCAGTAGTATAGATAGGGACTACGATGAGCAGTTCTTC.

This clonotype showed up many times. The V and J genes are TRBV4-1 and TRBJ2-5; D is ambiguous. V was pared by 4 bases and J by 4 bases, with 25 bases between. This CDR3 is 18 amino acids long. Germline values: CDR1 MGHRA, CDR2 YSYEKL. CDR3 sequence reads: CASSPGPSVRALIETQYF. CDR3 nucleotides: TGCGCCAGCAGCCCTGGTCCTTCAGTAAGGGCGCTAATAGAGACCCAGTACTTC.

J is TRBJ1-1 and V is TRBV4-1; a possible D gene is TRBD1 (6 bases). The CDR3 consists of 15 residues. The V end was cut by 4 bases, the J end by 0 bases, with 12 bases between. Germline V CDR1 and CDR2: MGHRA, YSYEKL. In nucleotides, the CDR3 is TGCGCCAGCAGCCCAGGACAGAGAATGAACACTGAAGCTTTCTTT. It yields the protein CASSPGQRMNTEAFF.

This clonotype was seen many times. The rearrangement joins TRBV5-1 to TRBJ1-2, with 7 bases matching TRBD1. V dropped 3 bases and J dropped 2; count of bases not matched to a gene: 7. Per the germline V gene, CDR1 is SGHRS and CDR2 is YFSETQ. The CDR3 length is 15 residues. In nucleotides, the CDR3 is TGCGCCAGCAGCTCCTCAGGGGGAGTGAACTATGGCTACACCTTC. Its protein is CASSSSGGVNYGYTF. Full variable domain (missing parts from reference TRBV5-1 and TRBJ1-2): KAGVTQTPRYLIKTRGQQVTLSCSPISGHRSVSWYQQTPGQGLQFLFEYFSETQRNKGNFPGRFSGRQFSNSRSEMNVSTLELGDSALYLCASSSSGGVNYGYTFGSGTRLTVV.

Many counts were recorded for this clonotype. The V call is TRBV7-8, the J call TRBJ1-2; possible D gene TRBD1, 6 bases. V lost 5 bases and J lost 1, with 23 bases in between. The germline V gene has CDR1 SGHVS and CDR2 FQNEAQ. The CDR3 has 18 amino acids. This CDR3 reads CASSPVTGWGEINYGYTF. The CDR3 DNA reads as TGTGCCAGCAGCCCCGTGACAGGCTGGGGCGAAATTAACTATGGCTACACCTTC.

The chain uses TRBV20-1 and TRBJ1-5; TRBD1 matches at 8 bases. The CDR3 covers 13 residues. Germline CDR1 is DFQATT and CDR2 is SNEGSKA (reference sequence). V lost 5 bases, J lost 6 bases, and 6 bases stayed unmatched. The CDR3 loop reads CSAHRGFGQPQHF. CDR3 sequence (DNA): TGCAGTGCTCACAGGGGGTTTGGTCAGCCCCAGCATTTT.

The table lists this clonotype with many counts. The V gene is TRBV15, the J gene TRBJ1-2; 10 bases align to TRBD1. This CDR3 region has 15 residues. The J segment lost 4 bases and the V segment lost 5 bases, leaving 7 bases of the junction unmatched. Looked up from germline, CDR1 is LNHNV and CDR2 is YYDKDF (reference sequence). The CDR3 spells CATSPDRGRGYGYTF. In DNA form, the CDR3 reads TGTGCCACCAGCCCAGACAGGGGGCGCGGCTATGGCTACACCTTC.

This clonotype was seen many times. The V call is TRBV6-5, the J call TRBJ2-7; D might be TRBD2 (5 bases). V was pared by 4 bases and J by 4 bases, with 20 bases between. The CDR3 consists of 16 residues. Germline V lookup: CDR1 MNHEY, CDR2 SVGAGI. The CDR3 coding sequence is TGTGCCAGCAGTTCTGTGGGTAGCGCACGTTTTTACGAGCAGTACTTC. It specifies CASSSVGSARFYEQYF.

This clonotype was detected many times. The CDR3 bases are TGCGCCAGCAGCCCGGGACAGGGGTACTCTGGGGCCAACGTCCTGACTTTC. Translated, it gives CASSPGQGYSGANVLTF. The gene calls are TRBV5-1 and TRBJ2-6; 10 bases agree with TRBD1. V lost 4 bases and J lost 0; bases outside the gene matches: 4. The CDR3 sequence is 17 residues long. Germline CDR1 reads SGHRS; CDR2 reads YFSETQ.

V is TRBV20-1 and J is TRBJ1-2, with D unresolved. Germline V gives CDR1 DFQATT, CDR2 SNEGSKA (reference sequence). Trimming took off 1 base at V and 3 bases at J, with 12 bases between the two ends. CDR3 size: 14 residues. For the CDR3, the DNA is TGCAGTGCTAGAGGACCGGGAACGGACTATGGCTACACCTTC. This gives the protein CSARGPGTDYGYTF.

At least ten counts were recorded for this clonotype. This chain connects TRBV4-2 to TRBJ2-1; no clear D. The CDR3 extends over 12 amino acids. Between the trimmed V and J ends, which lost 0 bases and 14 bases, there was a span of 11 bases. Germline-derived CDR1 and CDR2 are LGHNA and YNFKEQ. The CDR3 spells CASSQDKAFKFF. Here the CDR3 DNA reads TGTGCCAGCAGCCAAGATAAAGCGTTTAAGTTCTTC.

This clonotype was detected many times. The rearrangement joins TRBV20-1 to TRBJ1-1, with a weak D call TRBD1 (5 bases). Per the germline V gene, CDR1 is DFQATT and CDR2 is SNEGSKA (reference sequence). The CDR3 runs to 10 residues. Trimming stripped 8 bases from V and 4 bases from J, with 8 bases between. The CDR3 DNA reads TGCAGTTTCAGGGTCACTGAAGCTTTCTTT. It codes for CSFRVTEAFF.

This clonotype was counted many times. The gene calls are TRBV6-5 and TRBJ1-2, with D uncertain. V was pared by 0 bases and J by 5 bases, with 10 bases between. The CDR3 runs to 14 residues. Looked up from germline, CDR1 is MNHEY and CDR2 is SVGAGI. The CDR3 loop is CASSYSMLGYGYTF. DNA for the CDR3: TGTGCCAGCAGTTACTCGATGCTTGGGTATGGCTACACCTTC.

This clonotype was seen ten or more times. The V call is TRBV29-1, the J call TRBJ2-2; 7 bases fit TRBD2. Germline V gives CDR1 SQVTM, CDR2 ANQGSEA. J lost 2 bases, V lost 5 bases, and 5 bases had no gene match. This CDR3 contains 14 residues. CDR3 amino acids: CSVRGGSNTGELFF. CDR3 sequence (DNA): TGCAGCGTTCGAGGCGGGAGTAACACCGGGGAGCTGTTTTTT.

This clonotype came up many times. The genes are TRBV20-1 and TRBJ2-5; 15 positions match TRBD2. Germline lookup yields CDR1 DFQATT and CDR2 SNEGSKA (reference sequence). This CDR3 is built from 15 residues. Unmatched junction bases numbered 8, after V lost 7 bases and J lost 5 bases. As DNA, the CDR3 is TGCAGTGTCTGGACTAGCGGGAGGGATAGCGAGACCCAGTACTTC. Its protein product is CSVWTSGRDSETQYF.

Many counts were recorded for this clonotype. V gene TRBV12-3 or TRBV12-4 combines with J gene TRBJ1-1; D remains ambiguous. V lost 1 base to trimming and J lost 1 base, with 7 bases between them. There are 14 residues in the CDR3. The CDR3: CASSLGRSNTEAFF. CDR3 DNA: TGTGCCAGCAGTTTAGGGCGATCGAACACTGAAGCTTTCTTT.

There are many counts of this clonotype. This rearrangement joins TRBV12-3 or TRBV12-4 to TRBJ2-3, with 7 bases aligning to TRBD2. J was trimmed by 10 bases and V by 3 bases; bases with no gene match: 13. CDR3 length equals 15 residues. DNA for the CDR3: TGTGCCAGCAGTTTGCGGGGACTACACCAGGCTTCGCAGTATTTT. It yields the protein CASSLRGLHQASQYF.

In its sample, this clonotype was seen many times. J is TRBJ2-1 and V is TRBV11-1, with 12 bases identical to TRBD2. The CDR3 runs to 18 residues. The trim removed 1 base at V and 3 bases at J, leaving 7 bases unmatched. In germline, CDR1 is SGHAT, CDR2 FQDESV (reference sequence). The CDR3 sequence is CASSLVATSGRVYNEQFF. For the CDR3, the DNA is TGTGCCAGCAGCTTAGTAGCGACTAGCGGGAGAGTCTACAATGAGCAGTTCTTC.